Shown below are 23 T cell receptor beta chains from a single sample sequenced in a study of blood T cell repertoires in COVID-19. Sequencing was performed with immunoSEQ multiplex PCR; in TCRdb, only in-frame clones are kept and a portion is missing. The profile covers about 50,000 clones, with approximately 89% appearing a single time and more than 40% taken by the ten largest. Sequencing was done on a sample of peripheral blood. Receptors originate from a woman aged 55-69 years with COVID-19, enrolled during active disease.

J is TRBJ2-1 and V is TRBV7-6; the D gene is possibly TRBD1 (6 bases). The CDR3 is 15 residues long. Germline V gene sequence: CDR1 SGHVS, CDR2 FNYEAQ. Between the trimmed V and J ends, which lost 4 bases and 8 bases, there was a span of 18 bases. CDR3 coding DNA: TGTGCCAGCAGCTCTAGTATCCAGGGGATCCATGAGCAGTTCTTC. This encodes CASSSSIQGIHEQFF.

CDR3 sequence reads: CASSLDVTSSGANVLTF. The CDR3 DNA reads as TGTGCCAGCAGCTTAGATGTCACTTCCTCTGGGGCCAACGTCCTGACTTTC. The V call is TRBV11-2, the J call TRBJ2-6; D not certain. This CDR3 is 17 amino acids long. The germline V and J ends were trimmed by 0 bases and 0 bases, with 9 bases remaining between them. Per germline, CDR1 SGHAT and CDR2 FQNNGV.

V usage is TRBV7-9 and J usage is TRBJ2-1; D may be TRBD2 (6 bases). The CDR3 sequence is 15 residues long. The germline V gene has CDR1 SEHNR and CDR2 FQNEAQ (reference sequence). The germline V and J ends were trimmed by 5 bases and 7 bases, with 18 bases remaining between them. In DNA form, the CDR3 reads TGTGCCAGCAGCCCGCCCGGACTTGGGGGGAATGAGCAGTTCTTC. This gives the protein CASSPPGLGGNEQFF.

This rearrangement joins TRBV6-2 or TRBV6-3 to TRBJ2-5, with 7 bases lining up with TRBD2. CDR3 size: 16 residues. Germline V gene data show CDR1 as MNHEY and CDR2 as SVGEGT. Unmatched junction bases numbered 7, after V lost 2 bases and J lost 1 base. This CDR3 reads CASSYGLAVFQETQYF. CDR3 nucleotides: TGTGCCAGCAGTTACGGGCTAGCGGTGTTCCAAGAGACCCAGTACTTC.

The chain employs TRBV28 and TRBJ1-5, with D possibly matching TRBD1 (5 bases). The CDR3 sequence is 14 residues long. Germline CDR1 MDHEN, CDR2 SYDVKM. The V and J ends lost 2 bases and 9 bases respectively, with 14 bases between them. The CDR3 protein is CASSLRQGLRPQHF. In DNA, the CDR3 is TGTGCCAGCAGTTTAAGGCAGGGCCTTCGGCCCCAGCATTTT.

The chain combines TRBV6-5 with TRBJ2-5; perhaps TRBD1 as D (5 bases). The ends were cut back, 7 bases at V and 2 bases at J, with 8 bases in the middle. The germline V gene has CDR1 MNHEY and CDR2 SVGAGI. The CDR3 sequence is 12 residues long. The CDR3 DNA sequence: TGTGCCAGCACCAGGGATCAAGAGACCCAGTACTTC. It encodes CASTRDQETQYF.

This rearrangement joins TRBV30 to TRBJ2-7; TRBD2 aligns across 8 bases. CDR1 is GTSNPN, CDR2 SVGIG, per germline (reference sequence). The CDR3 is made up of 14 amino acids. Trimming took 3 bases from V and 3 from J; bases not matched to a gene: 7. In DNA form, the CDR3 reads TGTGCCTGGAGGAATGGACTAGCCGGCTACGAGCAGTACTTC. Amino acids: CAWRNGLAGYEQYF.

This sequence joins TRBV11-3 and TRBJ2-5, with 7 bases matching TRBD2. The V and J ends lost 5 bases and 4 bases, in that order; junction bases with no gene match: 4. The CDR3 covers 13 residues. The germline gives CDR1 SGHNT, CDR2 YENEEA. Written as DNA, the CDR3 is TGTGCCAGCAGCCCCGGGGGGAGAGAGACCCAGTACTTC. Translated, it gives CASSPGGRETQYF.

Written as DNA, the CDR3 is TGTGCCAGCCGGGGAGAACGCAGGGGCTCCTACGAGCAGTACTTC. It yields the protein CASRGERRGSYEQYF. The chain links TRBV6-5 to TRBJ2-7; possible D gene TRBD1, 6 bases. There are 15 residues in the CDR3. Looked up from germline, CDR1 is MNHEY and CDR2 is SVGAGI. V was pared by 8 bases and J by 0 bases, with 17 bases between.

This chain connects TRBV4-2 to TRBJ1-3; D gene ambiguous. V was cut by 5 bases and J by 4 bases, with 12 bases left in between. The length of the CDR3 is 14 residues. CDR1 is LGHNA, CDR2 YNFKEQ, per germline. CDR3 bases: TGTGCCAGCAGCGCCCTCGGTCCAGGAAACACCATATATTTT. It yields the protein CASSALGPGNTIYF.

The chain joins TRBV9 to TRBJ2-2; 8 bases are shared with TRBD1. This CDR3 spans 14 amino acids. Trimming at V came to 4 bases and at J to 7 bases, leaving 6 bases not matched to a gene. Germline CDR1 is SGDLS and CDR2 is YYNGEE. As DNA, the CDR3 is TGTGCCAGCAGCTTTGGACAGGGCGACGGGGAGCTGTTTTTT. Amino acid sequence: CASSFGQGDGELFF.

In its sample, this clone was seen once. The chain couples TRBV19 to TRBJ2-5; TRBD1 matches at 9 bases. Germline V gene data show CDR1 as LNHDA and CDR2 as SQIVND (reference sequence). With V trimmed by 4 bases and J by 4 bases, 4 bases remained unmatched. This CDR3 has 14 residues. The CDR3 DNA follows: TGTGCCAGTAGTACGACAGGGGGTAGAGAGACCCAGTACTTC. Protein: CASSTTGGRETQYF.

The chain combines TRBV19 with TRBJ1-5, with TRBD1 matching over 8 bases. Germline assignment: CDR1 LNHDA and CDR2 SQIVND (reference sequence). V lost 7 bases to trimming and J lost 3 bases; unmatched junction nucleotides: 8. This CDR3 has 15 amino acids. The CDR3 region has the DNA TGTGCCAGTACCTCACGGACAGGGTTCAATCAGCCCCAGCATTTT. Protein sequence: CASTSRTGFNQPQHF.

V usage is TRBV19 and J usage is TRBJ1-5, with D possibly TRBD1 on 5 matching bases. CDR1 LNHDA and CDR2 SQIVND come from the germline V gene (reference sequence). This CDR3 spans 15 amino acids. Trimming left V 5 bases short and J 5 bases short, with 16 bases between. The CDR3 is CASSWGVHVHQPQHF. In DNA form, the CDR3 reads TGTGCCAGTAGTTGGGGGGTTCACGTTCATCAGCCCCAGCATTTT.

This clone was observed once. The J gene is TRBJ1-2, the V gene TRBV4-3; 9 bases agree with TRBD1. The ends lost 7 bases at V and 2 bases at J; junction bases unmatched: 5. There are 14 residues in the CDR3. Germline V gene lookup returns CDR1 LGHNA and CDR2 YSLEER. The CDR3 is CASTSTGGNYGYTF. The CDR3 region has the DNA TGCGCCAGCACCTCGACAGGGGGGAACTATGGCTACACCTTC.

CDR3 protein: CASSSRTGRRPGGHQPQHF. The CDR3 DNA reads as TGTGCCAGCAGTTCCAGGACAGGGCGGAGGCCCGGGGGACATCAGCCCCAGCATTTT. This chain connects TRBV28 to TRBJ1-5, with 8 bases that match TRBD1. CDR1 and CDR2 from the germline V gene are MDHEN and SYDVKM. Unmatched junction bases numbered 19, after V lost 4 bases and J lost 5 bases. The CDR3 extends over 19 amino acids. Looking up the rest from reference TRBV28 and TRBJ1-5 gives the full variable domain: DVKVTQSSRYLVKRTGEKVFLECVQDMDHENMFWYRQDPGLGLRLIYFSYDVKMKEKGDIPEGYSVSREKKERFSLILESASTNQTSMYLCASSSRTGRRPGGHQPQHFGDGTRLSIL.

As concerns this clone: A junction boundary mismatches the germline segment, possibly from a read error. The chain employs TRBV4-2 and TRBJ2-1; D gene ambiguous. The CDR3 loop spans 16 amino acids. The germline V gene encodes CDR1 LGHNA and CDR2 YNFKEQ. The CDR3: CASSEDSSAPYNEQFF. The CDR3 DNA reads TGTGCCAGCAGCGAAGACTCCAGCGCGCCCTACAATGAGCAGTTCTTC.

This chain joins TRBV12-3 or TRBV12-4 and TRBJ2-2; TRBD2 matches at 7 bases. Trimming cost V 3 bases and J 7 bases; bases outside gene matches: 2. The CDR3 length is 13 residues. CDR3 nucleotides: TGTGCCAGCAGTTTTGGGGGGGTCGGGGAGCTGTTTTTT. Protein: CASSFGGVGELFF.

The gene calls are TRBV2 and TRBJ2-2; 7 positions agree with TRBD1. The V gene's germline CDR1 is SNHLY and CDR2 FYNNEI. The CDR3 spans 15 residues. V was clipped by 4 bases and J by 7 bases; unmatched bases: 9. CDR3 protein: CASSGQGFSGGELFF. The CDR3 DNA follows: TGTGCCAGCAGTGGACAGGGTTTTAGTGGCGGGGAGCTGTTTTTT. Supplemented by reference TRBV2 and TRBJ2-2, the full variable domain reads EPEVTQTPSHQVTQMGQEVILRCVPISNHLYFYWYRQILGQKVEFLVSFYNNEISEKSEIFDDQFSVERPDGSNFTLKIRSTKLEDSAMYFCASSGQGFSGGELFFGEGSRLTVL.

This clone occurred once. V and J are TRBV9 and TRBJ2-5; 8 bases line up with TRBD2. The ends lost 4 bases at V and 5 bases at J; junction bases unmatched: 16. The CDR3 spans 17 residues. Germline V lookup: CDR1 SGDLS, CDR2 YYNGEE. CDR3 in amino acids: CASSLTSGRGKGETQYF. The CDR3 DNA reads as TGTGCCAGCAGCCTAACCTCCGGGAGGGGGAAAGGGGAGACCCAGTACTTC.

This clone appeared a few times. The DNA of the CDR3 is TGTGCCAGCTCTCAGGGACAGGGAAGGGATCAGCCCCAGCATTTT. Its protein is CASSQGQGRDQPQHF. The rearrangement joins TRBV18 to TRBJ1-5; 9 bases map to TRBD1. The V gene end was trimmed by 6 bases and the J gene end by 5 bases; junction bases not matched to a gene: 8. The CDR3 totals 15 residues. The germline V gene has CDR1 KGHSH and CDR2 LQKENI.

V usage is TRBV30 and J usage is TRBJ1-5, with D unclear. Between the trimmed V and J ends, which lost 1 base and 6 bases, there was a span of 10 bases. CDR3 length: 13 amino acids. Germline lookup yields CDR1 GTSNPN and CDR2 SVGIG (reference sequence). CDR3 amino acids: CAWSAPSGQPQHF. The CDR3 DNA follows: TGTGCCTGGAGTGCTCCGTCCGGTCAGCCCCAGCATTTT. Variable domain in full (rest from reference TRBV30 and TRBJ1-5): SQTIHQWPATLVQPVGSPLSLECTVEGTSNPNLYWYRQAAGRGLQLLFYSVGIGQISSEVPQNLSASRPQDRQFILSSKKLLLSDSGFYLCAWSAPSGQPQHFGDGTRLSIL.

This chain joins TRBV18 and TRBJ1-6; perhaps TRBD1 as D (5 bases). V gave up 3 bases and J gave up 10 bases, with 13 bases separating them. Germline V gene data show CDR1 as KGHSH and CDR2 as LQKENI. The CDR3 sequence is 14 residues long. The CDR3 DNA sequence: TGTGCCAGCTCACCTGTGGACATCCGCTCACCCCTCCACTTT. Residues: CASSPVDIRSPLHF. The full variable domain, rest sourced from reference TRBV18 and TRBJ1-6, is NAGVMQNPRHLVRRRGQEARLRCSPMKGHSHVYWYRQLPEEGLKFMVYLQKENIIDESGMPKERFSAEFPKEGPSILRIQQVVRGDSAAYFCASSPVDIRSPLHFGNGTRLTVT.